These 21 T cell receptor beta chains originate from one sample sequenced in a study of blood T cells in healthy people across ages. A second 7 to 11 cycle PCR used barcoded and J-beta primers. TCRdb re-called the 5' RACE reads through MiXCR, storing one row per CDR3 protein. The table lists 1.5 million to 2 million distinct CDR3 sequences, about 50% of them singletons. Sequencing was carried out using blood. These receptors were collected from a woman between 40 and 50 years old in good health.

The rearrangement uses TRBV11-2 and TRBJ1-2, with a weak D call TRBD1 (5 bases). The CDR3 covers 16 residues. V gave up 2 bases and J gave up 4 bases, with 17 bases separating them. In germline, CDR1 is SGHAT, CDR2 FQNNGV. CDR3 residues: CASSLSRGVLSYGYTF. CDR3 bases: TGTGCCAGCAGCTTATCGAGAGGGGTTTTAAGCTATGGCTACACCTTC.

This clonotype was seen more than once but under ten times. The V gene is TRBV20-1, the J gene TRBJ2-7, with unresolved D. The V end lost 0 bases, the J end lost 0 bases, and 12 bases lay between the germline ends. There are 15 residues in the CDR3. Germline V gene sequence: CDR1 DFQATT, CDR2 SNEGSKA (reference sequence). CDR3 in DNA: TGCAGTGCTAGAGATCGGTCCTTAGGCTCCTACGAGCAGTACTTC. Encoded protein: CSARDRSLGSYEQYF.

As for this clonotype: A junction end diverges from the germline sequence, so it may reflect a read error. V and J are TRBV29-1 and TRBJ2-1, with D possibly TRBD1 on 5 matching bases. Germline CDR1 is SQVTM and CDR2 is ANQGSEA. This CDR3 comprises 16 residues. In DNA, the CDR3 is TGCAGCGCTGAACCCGACAGAAGAGAATCCTACAATGAGCAGTTCTTC. It is translated as CSAEPDRRESYNEQFF.

This clonotype was observed a few times. V is TRBV7-2 and J is TRBJ2-1; no firm D call. V was cut by 1 base and J by 4 bases, with 14 bases left in between. The CDR3 is 16 residues long. In germline, CDR1 is SGHTA, CDR2 FQGNSA. The CDR3 DNA sequence: TGTGCCAGCAGCTTAGGGGGTGGATCCCGGTACAATGAGCAGTTCTTC. It translates to CASSLGGGSRYNEQFF.

The CDR3 DNA reads TGTGCCACCAGCAGAGACCGGGTTATGAACACTGAAGCTTTCTTT. Translated: CATSRDRVMNTEAFF. The V and J genes are TRBV15 and TRBJ1-1; no clear D gene. The CDR3 is made up of 15 amino acids. Germline-derived CDR1 and CDR2 are LNHNV and YYDKDF (reference sequence). Deletions cut 0 bases from V and 0 bases from J, with 8 bases between.

The V call is TRBV14, the J call TRBJ1-2, with D uncertain. There are 12 residues in the CDR3. V lost 0 bases, J lost 8 bases, and 7 bases lay in between. The germline V gene has CDR1 SGHDN and CDR2 FVKESK. The CDR3 DNA reads as TGTGCCAGCAGCCAAGATTTTGGAGGCTACACCTTC. It specifies CASSQDFGGYTF.

The chain links TRBV6-5 to TRBJ2-3; D not resolved. V lost 3 bases, J lost 4 bases, and 20 bases lay in between. Germline V lookup: CDR1 MNHEY, CDR2 SVGAGI. This CDR3 has 17 residues. This CDR3 reads CASSYFRLGPSADTQYF. The CDR3 DNA reads as TGTGCCAGCAGTTATTTCAGACTCGGCCCCTCCGCAGATACGCAGTATTTT.

Of note for this clonotype: Possible read error: a much larger clone is one base away. The chain uses TRBV13 and TRBJ2-7; D is unclear. The CDR3 consists of 11 residues. V was shortened by 2 bases and J by 6 bases, with 5 bases between the two germline ends. Germline CDR1 is PRHDT and CDR2 is FYEKMQ (reference sequence). This chain's CDR3 is CASSLPCEQYF. Here the CDR3 DNA reads TGTGCCAGCAGCTTACCCTGCGAGCAGTACTTC.

In its sample, this clonotype was seen a few times. The chain employs TRBV4-1 and TRBJ2-5; TRBD1 matches 7 bases. The trim removed 3 bases at V and 2 bases at J, leaving 15 bases unmatched. Germline CDR1 MGHRA, CDR2 YSYEKL. This CDR3 is built from 18 residues. CDR3 amino acids: CASSQDPIGPGQQETQYF. CDR3 sequence (DNA): TGCGCCAGCAGCCAGGATCCCATTGGGCCGGGACAGCAAGAGACCCAGTACTTC.

The rearrangement uses TRBV28 and TRBJ1-5; D remains unclear. The V end lost 5 bases, the J end lost 1 base, and 12 bases lay between the germline ends. Looked up from germline, CDR1 is MDHEN and CDR2 is SYDVKM. The CDR3 totals 15 residues. In DNA form, the CDR3 reads TGTGCCAGCAGTACCGATATAGGGAGCAATCAGCCCCAGCATTTT. Translation gives CASSTDIGSNQPQHF. The variable domain in full, completed from reference TRBV28 and TRBJ1-5, reads DVKVTQSSRYLVKRTGEKVFLECVQDMDHENMFWYRQDPGLGLRLIYFSYDVKMKEKGDIPEGYSVSREKKERFSLILESASTNQTSMYLCASSTDIGSNQPQHFGDGTRLSIL.

This clonotype was detected only a few times. J is TRBJ1-5 and V is TRBV20-1, with D unclear. V was shortened by 4 bases and J by 5 bases, with 9 bases between the two germline ends. The CDR3 runs to 12 residues. Per germline, CDR1 DFQATT and CDR2 SNEGSKA (reference sequence). CDR3 amino acids: CSATKMDQPQHF. The CDR3 region has the DNA TGCAGTGCTACCAAAATGGATCAGCCCCAGCATTTT.

This clonotype was seen a single time. This chain uses TRBV29-1 with TRBJ1-2; D is unclear. Per the germline V gene, CDR1 is SQVTM and CDR2 is ANQGSEA. There are 12 residues in the CDR3. V gave up 3 bases and J gave up 4 bases, with 9 bases separating them. The CDR3 is CSVDRVIYGYTF. CDR3 nucleotides: TGCAGCGTTGATCGGGTAATCTATGGCTACACCTTC.

A few counts support this clonotype. The rearrangement links TRBV14 to TRBJ1-2; D is unresolved. Looked up from germline, CDR1 is SGHDN and CDR2 is FVKESK. V was clipped by 0 bases and J by 4 bases, with 9 bases between them. This CDR3 is 14 amino acids long. CDR3 residues: CASSQDTRFYGYTF. The CDR3 nucleotides read TGTGCCAGCAGCCAAGATACCAGGTTCTATGGCTACACCTTC. The complete variable domain, with remaining parts taken from reference TRBV14 and TRBJ1-2, reads EAGVTQFPSHSVIEKGQTVTLRCDPISGHDNLYWYRRVMGKEIKFLLHFVKESKQDESGMPNNRFLAERTGGTYSTLKVQPAELEDSGVYFCASSQDTRFYGYTFGSGTRLTVV.

V is TRBV12-3 or TRBV12-4 and J is TRBJ2-3; D is unclear. V lost 3 bases to trimming and J lost 2 bases, with 9 bases between them. The CDR3 is made up of 14 amino acids. The CDR3 loop reads CASSFLRNTDTQYF. In nucleotides, the CDR3 is TGTGCCAGCAGTTTTCTGCGGAACACAGATACGCAGTATTTT.

The chain uses TRBV27 and TRBJ1-2, with D unresolved. The ends were cut back, 4 bases at V and 5 bases at J, with 11 bases in the middle. In germline, CDR1 is MNHEY, CDR2 SMNVEV (reference sequence). The CDR3 loop spans 13 amino acids. The CDR3 bases are TGTGCCAGCAGTTCCTTCCACGCATATGGCTACACCTTC. Translation gives CASSSFHAYGYTF.

V and J are TRBV12-3 or TRBV12-4 and TRBJ2-1, with 10 bases matching TRBD2. This CDR3 spans 14 amino acids. V gave up 11 bases and J gave up 6 bases; unmatched junction bases: 10. The CDR3: CAGGRTSGTNEQFF. DNA for the CDR3: TGTGCCGGCGGGAGGACTAGCGGAACCAATGAGCAGTTCTTC.

Points on this clonotype: Mismatch with germline at one junction end may stem from a read error. The V gene is TRBV4-3, the J gene TRBJ2-3, with a weak D call TRBD1 (5 bases). Looked up from germline, CDR1 is LGHNA and CDR2 is YSLEER. The length of the CDR3 is 15 residues. The CDR3: CASSQGPPLTGTQYF. The CDR3, as DNA: TGCGCCAGCAGCCAAGGTCCCCCGCTAACAGGTACGCAGTATTTT.

The rearrangement joins TRBV6-6 to TRBJ1-2; 7 nucleotides align to TRBD1. The V and J ends lost 8 bases and 2 bases, in that order; junction bases with no gene match: 14. There are 16 residues in the CDR3. Per the germline V gene, CDR1 is MNHNY and CDR2 is SVGAGI (reference sequence). CDR3 nucleotides: TGTGCCAGCCGGGCTCAATTTTTGGACAGGAACTATGGCTACACCTTC. Translated: CASRAQFLDRNYGYTF.

The chain employs TRBV2 and TRBJ2-3; tentatively, D is TRBD1 or TRBD2 (5 bases each). The CDR3 is made up of 16 amino acids. Germline CDR1 is SNHLY and CDR2 is FYNNEI. Deletions cut 3 bases from V and 2 bases from J, with 15 bases between. The CDR3, as DNA: TGTGCCAGCAGTGACAGGGACCGACCCTACACAGATACGCAGTATTTT. This translates into CASSDRDRPYTDTQYF.

The chain is built from TRBV7-2 and TRBJ2-3; the D is unclear. Between the trimmed V and J ends, which lost 5 bases and 1 base, there was a span of 16 bases. Per germline, CDR1 SGHTA and CDR2 FQGNSA. The CDR3 has 16 residues. The CDR3 protein is CASSETQLGGTDTQYF. The DNA of the CDR3 is TGTGCCAGCAGCGAAACCCAGCTGGGTGGCACAGATACGCAGTATTTT.

This rearrangement joins TRBV20-1 to TRBJ1-1; D gene uncertain. CDR1 is DFQATT, CDR2 SNEGSKA, per germline (reference sequence). This CDR3 is 13 amino acids long. DNA for the CDR3: TGCGGCAAAGCACCGGTCCCCCCCACTGAAGCTTTCTTT. It yields the protein CGKAPVPPTEAFF.